A selection of T cell receptor beta chains follows, all from one sample in a study of T-cell reconstitution after alpha-beta-depleted transplantation in children. MiXCR was run by TCRdb on the PCR reads, yielding one entry per CDR3 protein. The data contain under 450,000 distinct CDR3 sequences, roughly 17% of them singletons. The sample here was PBMCs, mostly from graft donor cells, taken 360 days after TCRalphabeta/CD19-depleted stem cell transplant. These receptor sequences come from a boy less than two years old who had a stem cell transplant for Wiskott-Aldrich syndrome, so the T cells may come from the graft donor. CDR3s include the opening cysteine and the closing phenylalanine or tryptophan. Fields, in order: clone size, D gene, V gene, J gene, CDR3 DNA, CDR3 protein. The D gene is left open where the match is weak. Size is stated for part of the rows, as once, few or many counts, or as a class when the clone is expanded.

abundance: few; d_gene: TRBD1; v_gene: TRBV7-2; j_gene: TRBJ2-3; CDR3nt: TGTGCCAGCAGCTTAGCGCCCAGGGGGCGGTCCGCCACGCAGTATTTT; CDR3aa: CASSLAPRGRSATQYF
abundance: few; d_gene: TRBD1; v_gene: TRBV5-6; j_gene: TRBJ2-7; CDR3nt: TGTGCCAGCAGCTTTGGACAGGGGTGGTACGAGCAGTACTTC; CDR3aa: CASSFGQGWYEQYF
abundance: few; d_gene: -; v_gene: TRBV29-1; j_gene: TRBJ2-5; CDR3nt: TGCAGCGTTAACCTAGGTCGGGAGACCCAGTACTTC; CDR3aa: CSVNLGRETQYF
abundance: -; d_gene: -; v_gene: TRBV5-1; j_gene: TRBJ1-2; CDR3nt: TGCGCCAGCAGCTTGAACGGGGGGGACTATGGCTACACCTTC; CDR3aa: CASSLNGGDYGYTF
abundance: few; d_gene: TRBD2; v_gene: TRBV20-1; j_gene: TRBJ2-5; CDR3nt: TGCAGTGCTAGGGCCCCCTGGCTTAGCGGGAAAGAGACCCAGTACTTC; CDR3aa: CSARAPWLSGKETQYF
abundance: few; d_gene: -; v_gene: TRBV2; j_gene: TRBJ2-6; CDR3nt: TGTGCCAGCAGTCAATTACAGGGACCTGGGGCCAACGTCCTGACTTTC; CDR3aa: CASSQLQGPGANVLTF
abundance: few; d_gene: -; v_gene: TRBV4-3; j_gene: TRBJ2-1; CDR3nt: TGCGCCAGCAGCCAAGAGTGGAAGAGCTCCTACAATGAGCAGTTCTTC; CDR3aa: CASSQEWKSSYNEQFF
abundance: -; d_gene: TRBD2; v_gene: TRBV4-3; j_gene: TRBJ2-7; CDR3nt: TGCGCCAGCAGCCAGGCCCTAGCGGCCATCTCCTACGAGCAGTACTTC; CDR3aa: CASSQALAAISYEQYF
abundance: few; d_gene: TRBD2; v_gene: TRBV24-1; j_gene: TRBJ2-5; CDR3nt: TGTGCCACCAGTGACCCAACTAGCGGGAGCATGTGGGGGAAGGAGACCCAGTACTTC; CDR3aa: CATSDPTSGSMWGKETQYF
abundance: few; d_gene: -; v_gene: TRBV12-3/TRBV12-4; j_gene: TRBJ1-6; CDR3nt: TGTGCCAGCAGTTTTGGAGGCCGGACCTCCTATAATTCACCCCTCCACTTT; CDR3aa: CASSFGGRTSYNSPLHF
abundance: -; d_gene: -; v_gene: TRBV20-1; j_gene: TRBJ2-7; CDR3nt: TGCAGTGCGGTCCAGAGCGAGCAGTACTTC; CDR3aa: CSAVQSEQYF
abundance: few; d_gene: -; v_gene: TRBV5-4; j_gene: TRBJ1-1; CDR3nt: TGTGCCAGCAGCCCATATCGGGCGGTGAACACTGAAGCTTTCTTT; CDR3aa: CASSPYRAVNTEAFF
abundance: -; d_gene: -; v_gene: TRBV4-1; j_gene: TRBJ2-4; CDR3nt: TGCGCCAGCAGCCCCCAGGTAGCCAAAGACATTCAGTACTTC; CDR3aa: CASSPQVAKDIQYF
abundance: few; d_gene: -; v_gene: TRBV12-3/TRBV12-4; j_gene: TRBJ2-2; CDR3nt: TGTGCCAGCAGGTTGGGGAACACCGGGGAGCTGTTTTTT; CDR3aa: CASRLGNTGELFF
abundance: -; d_gene: -; v_gene: TRBV5-1; j_gene: TRBJ2-4; CDR3nt: TGCGCCAGCAGCCCGGACAGCAAAAACATTCAGTACTTC; CDR3aa: CASSPDSKNIQYF
abundance: -; d_gene: -; v_gene: TRBV12-3/TRBV12-4; j_gene: TRBJ2-4; CDR3nt: TGTGCCAGCAGTTTAAGGGGGGCGCTAGCCAAAAACATTCAGTACTTC; CDR3aa: CASSLRGALAKNIQYF
abundance: few; d_gene: -; v_gene: TRBV5-1; j_gene: TRBJ2-5; CDR3nt: TGCGCCAGCAGCTTGCGTCTTAGGGAGACCCAGTACTTC; CDR3aa: CASSLRLRETQYF
abundance: few; d_gene: -; v_gene: TRBV7-9; j_gene: TRBJ2-7; CDR3nt: TGTGCCAGCAGCGCCATGAACAGGAAAGAGGACGAGCAGTACTTC; CDR3aa: CASSAMNRKEDEQYF
abundance: few; d_gene: TRBD2; v_gene: TRBV25-1; j_gene: TRBJ2-5; CDR3nt: TGTGCCAGCAGCGGACTAGCGGGGCAAGAGACCCAGTACTTC; CDR3aa: CASSGLAGQETQYF
abundance: few; d_gene: -; v_gene: TRBV6-5; j_gene: TRBJ1-1; CDR3nt: TGTGCCAGCAGTTACTCGAAGGGGCGCTACACTGAAGCTTTCTTT; CDR3aa: CASSYSKGRYTEAFF
abundance: -; d_gene: -; v_gene: TRBV5-6; j_gene: TRBJ2-3; CDR3nt: TGTGCCAGCAGCTGGAGGATAGATACGCAGTATTTT; CDR3aa: CASSWRIDTQYF
abundance: -; d_gene: -; v_gene: TRBV4-1; j_gene: TRBJ2-1; CDR3nt: TGCGCCAGCAGAAGTCTAGGGCCCTCCTACAATGAGCAGTTCTTC; CDR3aa: CASRSLGPSYNEQFF
abundance: -; d_gene: -; v_gene: TRBV4-1; j_gene: TRBJ2-5; CDR3nt: TGCGCCAGCAGCCAAGATGCCAGTCCCCTCCCTGGAGAGACCCAGTACTTC; CDR3aa: CASSQDASPLPGETQYF
abundance: -; d_gene: -; v_gene: TRBV5-1; j_gene: TRBJ2-3; CDR3nt: TGCGCCAGCAGCTTCCGGGACACCAGCACAGATACGCAGTATTTT; CDR3aa: CASSFRDTSTDTQYF
abundance: -; d_gene: -; v_gene: TRBV12-3/TRBV12-4; j_gene: TRBJ2-5; CDR3nt: TGTGCCAGCAGTTTCACAGGAGTCGGGCTGGAGACCCAGTACTTC; CDR3aa: CASSFTGVGLETQYF
abundance: few; d_gene: -; v_gene: TRBV2; j_gene: TRBJ1-5; CDR3nt: TGTGCCAGCAGTGAAGCAGGAGATAGCAATCAGCCCCAGCATTTT; CDR3aa: CASSEAGDSNQPQHF
abundance: few; d_gene: -; v_gene: TRBV27; j_gene: TRBJ1-5; CDR3nt: TGTGCCAGCAGTACAGGGAAGGCCCAGCCCCAGCATTTT; CDR3aa: CASSTGKAQPQHF
abundance: few; d_gene: -; v_gene: TRBV2; j_gene: TRBJ2-5; CDR3nt: TGTGCCAGCCACCACTGGCCCCTCGGAGAGACCCAGTACTTC; CDR3aa: CASHHWPLGETQYF
abundance: -; d_gene: -; v_gene: TRBV7-9; j_gene: TRBJ2-2; CDR3nt: TGTGCCAGCAGCCCCAGAAGTTACACCGGGGAGCTGTTTTTT; CDR3aa: CASSPRSYTGELFF
abundance: -; d_gene: -; v_gene: TRBV7-9; j_gene: TRBJ2-1; CDR3nt: TGTGCCAGCAGTTTAGTACTAGTGAATGAGCAGTTCTTC; CDR3aa: CASSLVLVNEQFF
abundance: few; d_gene: -; v_gene: TRBV2; j_gene: TRBJ2-6; CDR3nt: TGTGCCAGCAGTACCTACAGGGTGACTGGGGCCAACGTCCTGACTTTC; CDR3aa: CASSTYRVTGANVLTF
abundance: few; d_gene: -; v_gene: TRBV7-2; j_gene: TRBJ2-2; CDR3nt: TGTGCCAGCAGCCCACGGGACAAGAACACCGGGGAGCTGTTTTTT; CDR3aa: CASSPRDKNTGELFF
abundance: -; d_gene: -; v_gene: TRBV2; j_gene: TRBJ2-5; CDR3nt: TGTGCCAGCAGTGTTGGTCCGCGTGAGACCCAGTACTTC; CDR3aa: CASSVGPRETQYF
abundance: few; d_gene: TRBD2; v_gene: TRBV5-6; j_gene: TRBJ2-7; CDR3nt: TGTGCCAGCAGCTCTCCGACTAGCGGGAGTTCCTACGAGCAGTACTTC; CDR3aa: CASSSPTSGSSYEQYF
abundance: -; d_gene: -; v_gene: TRBV10-2; j_gene: TRBJ2-3; CDR3nt: TGCGCCAGCAGTGGAAAGGCTAGGGCTAGCTTCCCTAGCACAGATACGCAGTATTTT; CDR3aa: CASSGKARASFPSTDTQYF
abundance: -; d_gene: -; v_gene: TRBV5-1; j_gene: TRBJ1-6; CDR3nt: TGCGCCAGCAAGGATGGCCTTGATAATTCACCCCTCCACTTT; CDR3aa: CASKDGLDNSPLHF
abundance: many; d_gene: TRBD1; v_gene: TRBV12-3/TRBV12-4; j_gene: TRBJ2-4; CDR3nt: TGTGCCAGCAGTTCCGACGGACAGGGGACCATTCAGTACTTC; CDR3aa: CASSSDGQGTIQYF
abundance: few; d_gene: TRBD1; v_gene: TRBV12-3/TRBV12-4; j_gene: TRBJ1-6; CDR3nt: TGTGCCAGCAGTTTGACGATAGGGGGCTTTAATTCACCCCTCCACTTT; CDR3aa: CASSLTIGGFNSPLHF
abundance: -; d_gene: -; v_gene: TRBV20-1; j_gene: TRBJ2-7; CDR3nt: TGCAGTGCTACAGGGTCTGGCTACGAGCAGTACTTC; CDR3aa: CSATGSGYEQYF
abundance: -; d_gene: -; v_gene: TRBV5-1; j_gene: TRBJ2-7; CDR3nt: TGCGCCAGAAGGGACTTAAACGAGCAGTACTTC; CDR3aa: CARRDLNEQYF
abundance: -; d_gene: -; v_gene: TRBV20-1; j_gene: TRBJ2-7; CDR3nt: TGCAGTGCTCTCGAAGGGGGGCCCTACGAGCAGTACTTC; CDR3aa: CSALEGGPYEQYF
abundance: -; d_gene: -; v_gene: TRBV11-2; j_gene: TRBJ2-1; CDR3nt: TGTGCCAGCACCCTAAGAGTACAGGGACCCACCAACTACAATGAGCAGATCTTC; CDR3aa: CASTLRVQGPTNYNEQIF
abundance: -; d_gene: -; v_gene: TRBV24-1; j_gene: TRBJ2-3; CDR3nt: TGTGCCACCAGTGATTTGCGGGGTAGCGGAGCCACAGATACGCAGTATTTT; CDR3aa: CATSDLRGSGATDTQYF
abundance: -; d_gene: TRBD2; v_gene: TRBV20-1; j_gene: TRBJ2-7; CDR3nt: TGCAGTGCCAGGGTGACTAGCGGGAGAGAGCAGTACTTC; CDR3aa: CSARVTSGREQYF
abundance: once; d_gene: TRBD2; v_gene: TRBV20-1; j_gene: TRBJ2-5; CDR3nt: TGCAGTGCTTTTAGCGGGAGGGCCGTGAAGACCCAGTACTTC; CDR3aa: CSAFSGRAVKTQYF
abundance: few; d_gene: -; v_gene: TRBV11-2; j_gene: TRBJ2-3; CDR3nt: TGTGCCAGCAGCGCCCTCCCCGGTGTGTCTAACACAGATACGCAGTATTTT; CDR3aa: CASSALPGVSNTDTQYF
abundance: -; d_gene: -; v_gene: TRBV7-2; j_gene: TRBJ2-1; CDR3nt: TGTGCCAGCAGCCGACAAGGGAGTAAGCCCTACAATGAGCAGTTCTTC; CDR3aa: CASSRQGSKPYNEQFF
abundance: few; d_gene: -; v_gene: TRBV2; j_gene: TRBJ1-2; CDR3nt: TGTGCCAGCAGTTCTGGCACACAAAAGGGGTACTATGGCTACACCTTC; CDR3aa: CASSSGTQKGYYGYTF
abundance: -; d_gene: TRBD1; v_gene: TRBV12-3/TRBV12-4; j_gene: TRBJ2-1; CDR3nt: TGTGCCAGCAGCCCTGACAGGGGGAAGAATGGATACTATGAGCAGTTCTTC; CDR3aa: CASSPDRGKNGYYEQFF